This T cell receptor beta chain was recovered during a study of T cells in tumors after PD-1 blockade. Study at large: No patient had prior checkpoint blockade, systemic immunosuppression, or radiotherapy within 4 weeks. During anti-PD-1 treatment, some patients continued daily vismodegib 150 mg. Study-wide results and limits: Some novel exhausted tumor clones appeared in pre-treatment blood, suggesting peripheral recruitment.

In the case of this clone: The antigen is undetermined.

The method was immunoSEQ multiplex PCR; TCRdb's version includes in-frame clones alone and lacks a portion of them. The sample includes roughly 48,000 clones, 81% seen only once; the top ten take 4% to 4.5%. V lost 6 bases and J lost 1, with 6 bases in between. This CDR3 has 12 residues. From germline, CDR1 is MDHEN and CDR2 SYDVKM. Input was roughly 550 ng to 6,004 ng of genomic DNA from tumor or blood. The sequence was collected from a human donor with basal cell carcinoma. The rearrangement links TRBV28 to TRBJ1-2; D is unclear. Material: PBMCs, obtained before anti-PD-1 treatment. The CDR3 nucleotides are TGTGCCAGCAGAGACCTTAACTATGGCTACACCTTC. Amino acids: CASRDLNYGYTF.